The present T cell receptor (beta chain) was sequenced within a study of graft-versus-host responses after intestinal transplantation. Overall study context: As for transplant type, recipients had multivisceral, liver-intestinal, or isolated intestinal grafts. Each patient got anti-thymocyte globulin induction, then tacrolimus and steroids for approximately three years. General study points: Marrow from the recipient contained GvH clones, some of which had appeared first in ileum or blood.

Sequenced by immunoSEQ multiplex PCR; TCRdb stores in-frame clones only, minus some. The sample holds about 110,000 clones, about 92% seen once. This clone was found a few times. The antigen remains unidentified. Other DNA sequences in this sample translate to the same CDR3. The TCR sequence derives from a human donor who was the organ donor for an intestinal transplant. Source: unstimulated CD4+ T cells sorted from spleen or lymph node cells, taken before transplant.

CDR3 nucleotides: TGCAGTGCTGGGTTAGAGGAGACCCAGTACTTC. Translated, it gives CSAGLEETQYF. The V gene is TRBV20-1, the J gene TRBJ2-5, with D hard to call. Germline V lookup: CDR1 DFQATT, CDR2 SNEGSKA (reference sequence). Trimming took 5 bases from V and 5 from J, leaving 9 bases between them. The CDR3 consists of 11 residues.